The 28 T cell receptor beta chains presented below share a single source sample, sequenced in a study of OX40 agonist ivuxolimab in advanced cancers. Libraries were prepared by immunoSEQ multiplex PCR; TCRdb keeps only in-frame clonotypes and omits some of them. The sample includes 66,000 or so clones, around 90% of them seen just once. The sequencing here drew on CD4+ or CD8+ T cells sorted from blood, taken in a trial of the OX40 agonist ivuxolimab. These receptors were obtained from an adult with an advanced solid tumor such as melanoma, head and neck, liver or kidney cancer.

This clone was seen a handful of times. V and J are TRBV6-5 and TRBJ1-6; D not certain. V was clipped by 6 bases and J by 7 bases, with 10 bases between them. Germline assignment: CDR1 MNHEY and CDR2 SVGAGI. The CDR3 covers 13 residues. The CDR3 nucleotides read TGTGCCAGCAGGGTGGCCCAGAATTCACCCCTCCACTTT. This sequence encodes CASRVAQNSPLHF.

The J gene is TRBJ2-2, the V gene TRBV18; tentative D call: TRBD1 (5 bases). V lost 5 bases, J lost 7 bases, and 14 bases lay in between. Germline loops: CDR1 KGHSH, CDR2 LQKENI. The CDR3 loop spans 14 amino acids. CDR3 sequence reads: CASSSSIDSGELFF. DNA for the CDR3: TGTGCCAGCTCATCGTCTATCGACAGCGGGGAGCTGTTTTTT.

By frequency in the sample, this clone is large. V and J are TRBV5-1 and TRBJ1-3, with D hard to call. The V gene's germline CDR1 is SGHRS and CDR2 YFSETQ. V was pared by 0 bases and J by 6 bases, with 13 bases between. The CDR3 loop spans 15 amino acids. The CDR3 region has the DNA TGCGCCAGCAGCTTGGGGCAGGAAAGGTCAAACACCATATATTTT. It is translated as CASSLGQERSNTIYF.

This chain uses TRBV18 with TRBJ2-5; 8 bases map to TRBD2. Per germline, CDR1 KGHSH and CDR2 LQKENI. This CDR3 has 17 amino acids. V lost 4 bases, J lost 0 bases, and 10 bases stayed unmatched. CDR3 sequence (DNA): TGTGCCAGCTCACTGGCGGGGAGCGGGGGCTACCAAGAGACCCAGTACTTC. It specifies CASSLAGSGGYQETQYF.

The genes are TRBV4-3 and TRBJ2-1, with 9 bases identical to TRBD1. This CDR3 has 17 amino acids. V shed 0 bases and J 4 bases; nucleotides not matched to a gene: 7. Germline-derived CDR1 and CDR2 are LGHNA and YSLEER. CDR3 in amino acids: CASSQDSAQGAYNEQFF. The CDR3 nucleotides are TGCGCCAGCAGCCAAGATTCGGCACAGGGGGCTTACAATGAGCAGTTCTTC.

This chain links TRBV7-2 with TRBJ1-6; D is unresolved. V lost 2 bases and J lost 6, with 11 bases in between. Germline CDR1 is SGHTA and CDR2 is FQGNSA. The CDR3 has 15 amino acids. The CDR3 DNA reads as TGTGCCAGCAGCTTATCTTCACAGATTAATTCACCCCTCCACTTT. Amino acid sequence: CASSLSSQINSPLHF.

The chain joins TRBV18 to TRBJ2-5; no definite D call. Trimming pared 5 bases from V and 2 bases from J, leaving 3 bases between. The CDR3 extends over 11 amino acids. Germline V gene data show CDR1 as KGHSH and CDR2 as LQKENI. CDR3 amino acids: CASSGQETQYF. CDR3 bases: TGTGCCAGCTCAGGACAAGAGACCCAGTACTTC.

The V gene is TRBV2, the J gene TRBJ2-1; 7 bases line up with TRBD1. The trim removed 3 bases at V and 15 bases at J, leaving 20 bases unmatched. Germline V gene sequence: CDR1 SNHLY, CDR2 FYNNEI. The CDR3 has 16 amino acids. In DNA form, the CDR3 reads TGTGCCAGCAGTGAGAGGGACAGTATTGAACCGGTAGAAGGGTTCTTC. Its protein product is CASSERDSIEPVEGFF. Based on the CDR3 plus reference TRBV2 and TRBJ2-1, the full variable domain is EPEVTQTPSHQVTQMGQEVILRCVPISNHLYFYWYRQILGQKVEFLVSFYNNEISEKSEIFDDQFSVERPDGSNFTLKIRSTKLEDSAMYFCASSERDSIEPVEGFFGPGTRLTVL.

The V and J genes are TRBV7-9 and TRBJ2-2; D possibly corresponds to TRBD2 (6 bases). V lost 2 bases and J lost 1, with 17 bases in between. Germline V CDR1 and CDR2: SEHNR, FQNEAQ (reference sequence). The CDR3 runs to 18 residues. Written as DNA, the CDR3 is TGTGCCAGCAGCTTACAAAGAGGCGGGATTGGGAACACCGGGGAGCTGTTTTTT. This sequence encodes CASSLQRGGIGNTGELFF.

The chain uses TRBV7-9 and TRBJ2-7; D may be TRBD1 (6 bases). The germline gives CDR1 SEHNR, CDR2 FQNEAQ (reference sequence). The CDR3 has 14 residues. V was shortened by 3 bases and J by 1 base, with 10 bases between the two germline ends. CDR3 in amino acids: CASSFLQGSYEQYF. For the CDR3, the DNA is TGTGCCAGCAGCTTTTTACAGGGATCCTACGAGCAGTACTTC. The full variable domain, its missing parts supplied by reference TRBV7-9 and TRBJ2-7, is DTGVSQNPRHKITKRGQNVTFRCDPISEHNRLYWYRQTLGQGPEFLTYFQNEAQLEKSRLLSDRFSAERPKGSFSTLEIQRTEQGDSAMYLCASSFLQGSYEQYFGPGTRLTVT.

The gene calls are TRBV2 and TRBJ1-4, with D maybe TRBD1 (5 bases). Germline loops: CDR1 SNHLY, CDR2 FYNNEI. The CDR3 contains 14 residues. Trimming removed 3 bases from V and 6 bases from J, with 11 bases in between. Written as DNA, the CDR3 is TGTGCCAGCAGTGAGGGGGTATTTTATGAAAAACTGTTTTTT. This encodes CASSEGVFYEKLFF. The full variable domain, its missing parts supplied by reference TRBV2 and TRBJ1-4, is EPEVTQTPSHQVTQMGQEVILRCVPISNHLYFYWYRQILGQKVEFLVSFYNNEISEKSEIFDDQFSVERPDGSNFTLKIRSTKLEDSAMYFCASSEGVFYEKLFFGSGTQLSVL.

This sequence joins TRBV19 and TRBJ1-2; 7 positions match TRBD1. This CDR3 has 14 amino acids. The ends lost 5 bases at V and 0 bases at J; junction bases unmatched: 3. CDR1 is LNHDA, CDR2 SQIVND, per germline (reference sequence). The CDR3: CASSRGTANYGYTF. The DNA of the CDR3 is TGTGCCAGTAGTCGAGGGACAGCTAACTATGGCTACACCTTC. Combining the CDR3 with reference TRBV19 and TRBJ1-2 gives the whole variable domain DGGITQSPKYLFRKEGQNVTLSCEQNLNHDAMYWYRQDPGQGLRLIYYSQIVNDFQKGDIAEGYSVSREKKESFPLTVTSAQKNPTAFYLCASSRGTANYGYTFGSGTRLTVV.

The gene calls are TRBV28 and TRBJ1-5; TRBD1 matches at 8 bases. From germline, CDR1 is MDHEN and CDR2 SYDVKM. V lost 5 bases, J lost 6 bases, and 12 bases stayed unmatched. The CDR3 contains 16 residues. CDR3 protein: CASSQGDRGSGQPQHF. CDR3 nucleotide sequence: TGTGCCAGCAGTCAGGGCGACAGGGGAAGTGGTCAGCCCCAGCATTTT.

This chain uses TRBV30 with TRBJ1-1; possible D gene TRBD1, 6 bases. V was cut by 6 bases and J by 2 bases, with 13 bases left in between. CDR3 length: 13 residues. Germline V gives CDR1 GTSNPN, CDR2 SVGIG (reference sequence). As DNA, the CDR3 is TGTGCCTGCACGCTGGGGGGCAACACTGAAGCTTTCTTT. It encodes CACTLGGNTEAFF.

CDR3 sequence reads: CASSTWTSGAEQYF. CDR3 nucleotide sequence: TGTGCCAGTAGTACCTGGACTAGCGGGGCCGAGCAGTACTTC. This chain joins TRBV19 and TRBJ2-7, with 12 bases matching TRBD2. This CDR3 comprises 14 residues. V shed 4 bases, J shed 6 bases, and the junction held 4 bases outside the gene matches. The V gene's germline CDR1 is LNHDA and CDR2 SQIVND (reference sequence).

This clone was picked up a small number of times. Here the CDR3 reads CASSLGTGGNQPQHF. Here the CDR3 DNA reads TGTGCCAGTAGTCTCGGGACAGGGGGCAATCAGCCCCAGCATTTT. The rearrangement links TRBV19 to TRBJ1-5; 10 nucleotides line up with TRBD1. Germline V CDR1 and CDR2: LNHDA, SQIVND (reference sequence). The CDR3 has 15 amino acids. J lost 2 bases, V lost 5 bases, and 3 bases had no gene match.

The chain couples TRBV5-8 to TRBJ1-5; 9 nucleotides agree with TRBD1. This CDR3 region has 16 residues. Trimming removed 2 bases from V and 4 bases from J; junction bases left unmatched: 7. Germline loops: CDR1 SGHTS, CDR2 YDEGEE. The CDR3 bases are TGTGCCAGCAGCTTAAAGACAGGGGGGATGAATCAGCCCCAGCATTTT. Residues: CASSLKTGGMNQPQHF.

The chain is built from TRBV14 and TRBJ1-2; tentatively, D is TRBD1 (6 bases). The V gene's germline CDR1 is SGHDN and CDR2 FVKESK. The CDR3 loop spans 19 amino acids. V lost 0 bases and J 4 bases, leaving 24 bases between the germline ends. This CDR3 is CASSQEFRGAAQIGYGYTF. The CDR3 nucleotides read TGTGCCAGCAGCCAAGAATTCCGGGGGGCTGCGCAAATTGGCTATGGCTACACCTTC. Complete variable domain (other parts from reference TRBV14 and TRBJ1-2): EAGVTQFPSHSVIEKGQTVTLRCDPISGHDNLYWYRRVMGKEIKFLLHFVKESKQDESGMPNNRFLAERTGGTYSTLKVQPAELEDSGVYFCASSQEFRGAAQIGYGYTFGSGTRLTVV.

The chain recombines TRBV7-8 with TRBJ1-5; 9 bases match TRBD1. CDR1 SGHVS and CDR2 FQNEAQ come from the germline V gene. The CDR3 covers 16 residues. V shed 4 bases, J shed 5 bases, and the junction held 9 bases outside the gene matches. The CDR3 here is CASSSYRGRGDQPQHF. CDR3 bases: TGTGCCAGCAGCTCGTACAGGGGGCGCGGGGATCAGCCCCAGCATTTT.

In its sample, this clone was seen a few times. The rearrangement uses TRBV11-2 and TRBJ2-7; a weak D match, TRBD2 (5 bases). The germline gives CDR1 SGHAT, CDR2 FQNNGV. V lost 1 base to trimming and J lost 3 bases, with 13 bases between them. The CDR3 extends over 15 amino acids. Here the CDR3 reads CASSLAYSGLYEQYF. In nucleotides, the CDR3 is TGTGCCAGCAGCTTAGCGTACAGCGGTCTCTACGAGCAGTACTTC.

The chain recombines TRBV11-2 with TRBJ2-2, with TRBD1 matching 8 bases. The ends lost 5 bases at V and 3 bases at J; junction bases unmatched: 5. The germline gives CDR1 SGHAT, CDR2 FQNNGV. This CDR3 has 15 amino acids. CDR3 bases: TGTGCCAGCAGCCCCAACAGGGGGGACACCGGGGAGCTGTTTTTT. Encoded protein: CASSPNRGDTGELFF.

V is TRBV1 and J is TRBJ2-7; the D call in the table, TRBD2, was not verified against the DNA. TRBV1 is termed a pseudogene. This CDR3 is 17 amino acids long. This chain's CDR3 is CTSSQKSRGYYIYEQYF. The DNA of the CDR3 is TGCACCAGCAGCCAGAAATCTCGGGGGTACTATATCTACGAGCAGTACTTC.

The chain recombines TRBV5-8 with TRBJ1-2; D gene ambiguous. Between the trimmed V and J ends, which lost 7 bases and 8 bases, there was a span of 15 bases. CDR1 and CDR2 from the germline V gene are SGHTS and YDEGEE. The CDR3 runs to 12 residues. CDR3 in amino acids: CASHSRVGGYTF. The CDR3 DNA follows: TGTGCCAGCCACTCCCGGGTTGGAGGCTACACCTTC.

The chain recombines TRBV28 with TRBJ2-7, with TRBD1 matching 7 bases. V lost 8 bases and J lost 4; bases outside the gene matches: 8. Germline loops: CDR1 MDHEN, CDR2 SYDVKM. The CDR3 sequence is 13 residues long. This CDR3 is CASGRDRRYEQYF. Here the CDR3 DNA reads TGTGCCAGCGGCCGGGACAGACGATACGAGCAGTACTTC.

The rearrangement uses TRBV28 and TRBJ1-2; TRBD1 agrees at 9 bases. The V and J ends lost 6 bases and 8 bases, in that order; junction bases with no gene match: 13. The CDR3 consists of 15 residues. CDR1 is MDHEN, CDR2 SYDVKM, per germline. The CDR3 region is CASSLSLGQGRGYTF. CDR3 DNA: TGTGCCAGCAGCCTATCTTTGGGACAGGGTAGGGGCTACACCTTC.

This clone occurred a few times. J is TRBJ1-2 and V is TRBV6-1, with 7 bases matching TRBD1. V lost 4 bases and J lost 4; bases outside the gene matches: 9. CDR1 is MNHNS and CDR2 is SASEGT in the germline V gene. The length of the CDR3 is 15 residues. The CDR3 DNA reads TGTGCCAGCAGTGGGGGGCAGGGGGGATTCTATGGCTACACCTTC. This codes for CASSGGQGGFYGYTF.

This chain connects TRBV28 to TRBJ2-6; D is unresolved. The CDR3 loop spans 13 amino acids. Trimming took 7 bases from V and 4 from J, leaving 8 bases between them. Germline assignment: CDR1 MDHEN and CDR2 SYDVKM. For the CDR3, the DNA is TGTGCCAGCATTTCTGTAGGGGCCAACGTCCTGACTTTC. It specifies CASISVGANVLTF. The whole variable domain, filled in from reference TRBV28 and TRBJ2-6, reads DVKVTQSSRYLVKRTGEKVFLECVQDMDHENMFWYRQDPGLGLRLIYFSYDVKMKEKGDIPEGYSVSREKKERFSLILESASTNQTSMYLCASISVGANVLTFGAGSRLTVL.

The chain links TRBV9 to TRBJ2-4; 8 bases align to TRBD1. The V gene end was trimmed by 2 bases and the J gene end by 2 bases; junction bases not matched to a gene: 18. The germline CDR1 and CDR2 sequences are SGDLS and YYNGEE. This CDR3 comprises 20 residues. CDR3 sequence: CASSVDPSGRGQVSKNIQYF. The DNA of the CDR3 is TGTGCCAGCAGCGTCGACCCATCGGGCAGGGGGCAGGTGTCCAAAAACATTCAGTACTTC.